These 25 T cell receptor beta chains originate from one sample sequenced in a study of cytomegalovirus exposure and HLA in healthy donors (TCRdb year 2017). Libraries were constructed by the immunoSEQ multiplex PCR assay. TCRdb stores this immuneACCESS table with in-frame sequences only. Part of the clones is absent; in the studies checked, under half of the shortfall reflects unresolved V genes, and no reason is known for the rest. In all, the sample holds approximately 120,000 clones, and just under 95% of those were seen once. 1% to 1.5% of the sample rests with the top ten. The sequencing sample was made of PBMCs. The receptors shown here come from a woman between 18 and 29 years old in good health and CMV-seronegative.

V and J are TRBV13 and TRBJ2-1, with unresolved D. Trimming removed 4 bases from V and 4 bases from J, with 14 bases in between. The germline V gene has CDR1 PRHDT and CDR2 FYEKMQ (reference sequence). The CDR3 spans 15 residues. The CDR3 nucleotides read TGTGCCAGCAGCTCCCCCGAAGCAGGATACAATGAGCAGTTCTTC. This codes for CASSSPEAGYNEQFF. Filled out from reference TRBV13 and TRBJ2-1, the complete variable domain reads AAGVIQSPRHLIKEKRETATLKCYPIPRHDTVYWYQQGPGQDPQFLISFYEKMQSDKGSIPDRFSAQQFSDYHSELNMSSLELGDSALYFCASSSPEAGYNEQFFGPGTRLTVL.

The chain recombines TRBV4-2 with TRBJ2-7; tentative D call: TRBD1 (5 bases). This CDR3 comprises 14 residues. V dropped 0 bases and J dropped 4 bases, with 10 bases sitting between them. Germline values: CDR1 LGHNA, CDR2 YNFKEQ. CDR3 protein: CASSQDGAGYEQYF. DNA of the CDR3: TGTGCCAGCAGCCAAGATGGGGCAGGATACGAGCAGTACTTC.

The chain has TRBV28 and TRBJ1-2; weak D call: TRBD1 (5 bases). The CDR3 contains 13 residues. The V gene's germline CDR1 is MDHEN and CDR2 SYDVKM. The V end lost 2 bases, the J end lost 6 bases, and 10 bases lay between the germline ends. The DNA for the CDR3 is TGTGCCAGCAGTTTACAGGGTACCCATGGCTACACCTTC. It encodes CASSLQGTHGYTF.

The chain carries TRBV2 and TRBJ2-5; TRBD2 matches 7 bases. Germline lookup yields CDR1 SNHLY and CDR2 FYNNEI. This CDR3 region has 12 residues. Trimming took 11 bases from V and 1 from J; bases not matched to a gene: 4. The CDR3 is CASGLVQETQYF. The CDR3 DNA reads TGTGCCTCAGGACTAGTCCAAGAGACCCAGTACTTC.

Of note for this clone: In the same sample, other DNA sequences code for this CDR3. This chain connects TRBV5-1 to TRBJ2-5, with D unresolved. The CDR3 has 13 residues. Germline assignment: CDR1 SGHRS and CDR2 YFSETQ. Trimming removed 0 bases at V and 1 base at J, with 4 bases between. As DNA, the CDR3 is TGCGCCAGCAGCTTGGGACTCCAAGAGACCCAGTACTTC. It yields the protein CASSLGLQETQYF.

This chain links TRBV20-1 with TRBJ1-4, with 7 positions matching TRBD1. Germline-derived CDR1 and CDR2 are DFQATT and SNEGSKA (reference sequence). CDR3 length: 11 amino acids. This CDR3 reads CAGTANEKLFF. The CDR3 DNA reads as TGCGCCGGGACAGCGAATGAAAAACTGTTTTTT.

The V call is TRBV15, the J call TRBJ1-6; D possibly corresponds to TRBD1 (5 bases). Germline-derived CDR1 and CDR2 are LNHNV and YYDKDF (reference sequence). The CDR3 loop spans 14 amino acids. V lost 8 bases, J lost 7 bases, and 15 bases lay in between. The CDR3 nucleotides read TGTGCCACCGTCGGCGGTCGGGGGAATTCACCCCTCCACTTT. Translation gives CATVGGRGNSPLHF.

CDR3 region: CASSLDTGSYNEQFF. CDR3 nucleotide sequence: TGTGCCAGCAGCCTCGACACTGGCTCCTACAATGAGCAGTTCTTC. This chain links TRBV5-4 with TRBJ2-1; unclear D gene. The germline V and J ends were trimmed by 4 bases and 0 bases, with 11 bases remaining between them. Germline V gene lookup returns CDR1 SGHNT and CDR2 YYREEE (reference sequence). This CDR3 region has 15 residues.

The rearrangement joins TRBV5-1 to TRBJ2-5; 8 positions agree with TRBD1. There are 15 residues in the CDR3. The trim removed 0 bases at V and 2 bases at J, leaving 3 bases unmatched. In germline, CDR1 is SGHRS, CDR2 YFSETQ. The CDR3 reads CASSLGTGLQETQYF. CDR3 DNA: TGCGCCAGCAGCTTGGGGACAGGGTTACAAGAGACCCAGTACTTC.

This chain joins TRBV28 and TRBJ1-1; D not resolved. The CDR3 loop spans 12 amino acids. Deletions cut 2 bases from V and 4 bases from J, with 5 bases between. CDR1 MDHEN and CDR2 SYDVKM come from the germline V gene. The CDR3 here is CASSLPLTEAFF. For the CDR3, the DNA is TGTGCCAGCAGTTTACCCCTCACTGAAGCTTTCTTT.

In its sample, this clone was seen a few times. V usage is TRBV19 and J usage is TRBJ1-6; the match to TRBD1 covers 7 bases. The germline gives CDR1 LNHDA, CDR2 SQIVND (reference sequence). The CDR3 consists of 14 residues. Trimming removed 5 bases from V and 9 bases from J; junction bases left unmatched: 7. In nucleotides, the CDR3 is TGTGCCAGTAGTCCCGGGACAGAGAGTTCACCCCTCCACTTT. Translating gives CASSPGTESSPLHF.

The CDR3 loop is CASSTTVTLRGDTYEQYF. CDR3 coding DNA: TGTGCCAGCAGCACCACCGTAACATTACGGGGGGACACCTACGAGCAGTACTTC. The genes are TRBV7-9 and TRBJ2-7; tentatively, D is TRBD2 (7 bases). This CDR3 region has 18 residues. V was cut by 5 bases and J by 2 bases, with 25 bases left in between. Germline V CDR1 and CDR2: SEHNR, FQNEAQ (reference sequence).

The J gene is TRBJ1-1, the V gene TRBV19; D remains unclear. The CDR3 contains 14 residues. Germline V gene data show CDR1 as LNHDA and CDR2 as SQIVND (reference sequence). V lost 7 bases, J lost 13 bases, and 25 bases lay in between. This CDR3 reads CASTWGGSQEKRFF. CDR3 nucleotides: TGTGCCAGTACCTGGGGAGGCTCCCAAGAGAAACGTTTCTTT.

The chain joins TRBV7-9 to TRBJ2-5; possibly TRBD1 for D (5 bases). The CDR3 is 13 amino acids. CDR1 is SEHNR, CDR2 FQNEAQ, per germline (reference sequence). V was trimmed by 3 bases and J by 2 bases, leaving 7 bases between them. In DNA form, the CDR3 reads TGTGCCAGCAGCTTCCAGGGACAAGAGACCCAGTACTTC. This translates into CASSFQGQETQYF.

CDR3 residues: CASSSGTLGEQFF. CDR3 nucleotides: TGTGCCAGCAGTTCCGGGACTTTGGGTGAGCAGTTCTTC. The chain is built from TRBV6-6 and TRBJ2-1, with D possibly matching TRBD2 (6 bases). The length of the CDR3 is 13 residues. Trimming removed 4 bases from V and 9 bases from J, with 13 bases in between. Looked up from germline, CDR1 is MNHNY and CDR2 is SVGAGI (reference sequence).

This sequence joins TRBV4-1 and TRBJ2-1; TRBD2 matches 8 bases. Trimming took 4 bases from V and 7 from J; bases not matched to a gene: 3. Germline CDR1 MGHRA, CDR2 YSYEKL. The CDR3 loop spans 13 amino acids. CDR3 bases: TGCGCCAGCAGCCCGGGGGGGTGGAATGAGCAGTTCTTC. As protein: CASSPGGWNEQFF.

V gene TRBV6-5 combines with J gene TRBJ2-3, with 8 nucleotides matching TRBD2. The trim removed 0 bases at V and 4 bases at J, leaving 0 bases unmatched. Germline values: CDR1 MNHEY, CDR2 SVGAGI. The CDR3 spans 14 residues. The CDR3 spells CASSYSGGADTQYF. The CDR3 nucleotides read TGTGCCAGCAGTTACTCCGGGGGGGCAGATACGCAGTATTTT.

The V gene is TRBV6-1, the J gene TRBJ1-1; D is undetermined. Germline CDR1 MNHNS, CDR2 SASEGT. The ends were cut back, 8 bases at V and 7 bases at J, with 17 bases in the middle. This CDR3 is built from 13 residues. The chain's CDR3 is CASSAGFYDEAFF. The CDR3 DNA reads as TGTGCCAGCTCCGCAGGCTTTTACGATGAAGCTTTCTTT.

The chain employs TRBV28 and TRBJ1-5; D not certain. The ends were cut back, 6 bases at V and 2 bases at J, with 17 bases in the middle. Germline lookup yields CDR1 MDHEN and CDR2 SYDVKM. The CDR3 runs 16 residues. The CDR3 sequence is CASSPFAVLGNQPQHF. In DNA form, the CDR3 reads TGTGCCAGCAGCCCTTTTGCGGTACTGGGCAATCAGCCCCAGCATTTT.

This clone was seen ten or more times. V is TRBV5-1 and J is TRBJ2-7; 10 bases align to TRBD2. The CDR3 runs 15 residues. With 2 bases clipped from V and 3 bases from J, the junction kept 5 bases outside the gene matches. The germline V gene has CDR1 SGHRS and CDR2 YFSETQ. CDR3 nucleotides: TGCGCCAGCAGCTTCTTAGCGGGGGGCCTCTACGAGCAGTACTTC. It translates to CASSFLAGGLYEQYF.

The rearrangement uses TRBV21-1 and TRBJ1-2; TRBD1, the table's D call, was not compared with the DNA. TRBV21-1 corresponds to a pseudogene. This CDR3 has 13 residues. CDR3 coding DNA: TGTGCCAGCATGGACAGGGGCTACTATGGCTACACCTTC. It specifies CASMDRGYYGYTF.

The rearrangement uses TRBV19 and TRBJ2-1; D may be TRBD2 (5 bases). Trimming cost V 5 bases and J 5 bases, with 16 bases left between them. CDR1 is LNHDA and CDR2 is SQIVND in the germline V gene (reference sequence). This CDR3 is 15 amino acids long. This chain's CDR3 is CASSLSLEGNNEQFF. The CDR3 region has the DNA TGTGCCAGTAGTCTTAGTCTCGAGGGTAACAATGAGCAGTTCTTC.

The genes are TRBV12-5 and TRBJ2-1; maybe TRBD2 (5 bases). Per germline, CDR1 LGHNT and CDR2 FRNRAP. This CDR3 has 12 amino acids. V dropped 3 bases and J dropped 9 bases, with 9 bases sitting between them. The CDR3 sequence is CASGFDYREQFF. The DNA of the CDR3 is TGTGCTAGTGGTTTCGACTATCGTGAGCAGTTCTTC. The full variable domain, with the rest looked up from reference TRBV12-5 and TRBJ2-1, is DARVTQTPRHKVTEMGQEVTMRCQPILGHNTVFWYRQTMMQGLELLAYFRNRAPLDDSGMPKDRFSAEMPDATLATLKIQPSEPRDSAVYFCASGFDYREQFFGPGTRLTVL.

In its sample, this clone was seen a few times. CDR3 protein: CASSVDRNSPLHF. CDR3 bases: TGTGCCAGCAGTGTGGACAGGAACTCACCCCTCCACTTT. The genes are TRBV2 and TRBJ1-6, with 7 bases matching TRBD1. The J segment lost 10 bases and the V segment lost 4 bases, leaving 4 bases of the junction unmatched. CDR3 length: 13 residues. In germline, CDR1 is SNHLY, CDR2 FYNNEI.

The gene calls are TRBV27 and TRBJ2-1, with TRBD2 identical over 8 bases. The CDR3 consists of 16 residues. Germline V gives CDR1 MNHEY, CDR2 SMNVEV (reference sequence). V dropped 4 bases and J dropped 6; count of bases not matched to a gene: 11. The CDR3 nucleotides are TGTGCCAGCAGTTCCGGAGTAGCGGGACTCCCCAATGAGCAGTTCTTC. It yields the protein CASSSGVAGLPNEQFF.